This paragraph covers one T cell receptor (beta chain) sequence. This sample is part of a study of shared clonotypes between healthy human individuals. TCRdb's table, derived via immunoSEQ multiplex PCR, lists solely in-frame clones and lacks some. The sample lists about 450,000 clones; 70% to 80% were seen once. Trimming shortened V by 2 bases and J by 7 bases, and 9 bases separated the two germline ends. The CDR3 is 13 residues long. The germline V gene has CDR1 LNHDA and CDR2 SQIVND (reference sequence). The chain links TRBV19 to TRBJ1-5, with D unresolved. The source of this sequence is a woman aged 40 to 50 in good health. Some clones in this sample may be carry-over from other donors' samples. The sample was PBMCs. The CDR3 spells CASSIPQAQPQHF. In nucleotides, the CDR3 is TGTGCCAGTAGTATACCTCAAGCACAGCCCCAGCATTTT.